The T cell receptor (beta chain) described here comes from a study of human T cells and chemical hapten exposure. Study-level background: The study traced per-sample TCR yield variation mainly to small differences in pooled library volumes. Overall study findings and caveats: DPC sensitization left the count of TCRs above 1 in 1000 unchanged.

In the library, unique molecular identifiers were attached to individual cDNA molecules. Original handling: TCRs per sample had a median of roughly 93,000 and ranged from 23,224 to 690,600. MiXCR, applied by TCRdb to the RACE reads, yields one record per CDR3 protein. For this entry, the V and J calls and clone size follow TCRdb and not the study's own pipeline. The sample holds 25,000 to 35,000 distinct CDR3 sequences, 6% to 7.5% seen once. Looked up from germline, CDR1 is SGHRS and CDR2 is YFSETQ. This CDR3 comprises 15 residues. With 4 bases removed from V and 0 bases from J, the gap between germline ends came to 13 bases. The time point was: healthy volunteer bleed at 2 weeks. RNA extraction used unfractionated whole blood as the source of total RNA. Comment on this clonotype: As yet, its antigen is unknown.

This clonotype originated in a human donor in good health. Some clones in this sample may be carry-over from other donors' samples. The sequenced material came from whole blood. The gene calls are TRBV5-1 and TRBJ1-1; D is unclear. DNA of the CDR3: TGCGCCAGCAGCCCCCCGGGAAACATGAACACTGAAGCTTTCTTT. This translates into CASSPPGNMNTEAFF.